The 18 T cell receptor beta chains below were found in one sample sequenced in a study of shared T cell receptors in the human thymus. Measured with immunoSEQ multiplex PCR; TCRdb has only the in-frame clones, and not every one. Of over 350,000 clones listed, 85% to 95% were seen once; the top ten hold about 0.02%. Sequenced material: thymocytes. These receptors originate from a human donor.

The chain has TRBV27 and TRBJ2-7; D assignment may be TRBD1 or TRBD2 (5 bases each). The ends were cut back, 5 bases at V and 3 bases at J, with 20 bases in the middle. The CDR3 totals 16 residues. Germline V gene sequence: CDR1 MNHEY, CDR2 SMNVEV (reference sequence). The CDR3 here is CASSVAGALDGYEQYF. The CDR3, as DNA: TGTGCCAGCAGTGTCGCCGGGGCCCTCGACGGCTACGAGCAGTACTTC.

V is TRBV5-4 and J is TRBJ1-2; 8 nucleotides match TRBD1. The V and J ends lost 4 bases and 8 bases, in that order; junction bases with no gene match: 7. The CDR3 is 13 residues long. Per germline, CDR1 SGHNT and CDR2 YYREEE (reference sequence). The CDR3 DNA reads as TGTGCCAGCAGCCCTCAGGGGGCGGGGGGCTACACCTTC. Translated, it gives CASSPQGAGGYTF.

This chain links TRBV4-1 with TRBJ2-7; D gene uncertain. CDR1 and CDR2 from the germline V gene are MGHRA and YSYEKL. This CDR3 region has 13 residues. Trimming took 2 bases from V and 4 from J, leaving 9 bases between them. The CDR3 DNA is TGCGCCAGCAGCCAAAAGGGTGGGTACGAGCAGTACTTC. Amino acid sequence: CASSQKGGYEQYF.

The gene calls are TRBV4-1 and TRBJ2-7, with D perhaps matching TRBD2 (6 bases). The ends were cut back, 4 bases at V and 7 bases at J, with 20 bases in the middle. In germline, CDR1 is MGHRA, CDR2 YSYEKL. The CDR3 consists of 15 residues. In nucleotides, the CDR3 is TGCGCCAGCAGCCGCCTCATGACTAGGTCTGATGAGCAGTACTTC. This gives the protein CASSRLMTRSDEQYF.

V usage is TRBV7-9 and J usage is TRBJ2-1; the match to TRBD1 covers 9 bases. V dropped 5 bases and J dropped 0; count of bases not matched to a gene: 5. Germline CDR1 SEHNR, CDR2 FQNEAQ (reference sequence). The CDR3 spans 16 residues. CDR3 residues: CASSRRDRVSYNEQFF. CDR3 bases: TGTGCCAGCAGCCGAAGGGACAGGGTCTCCTACAATGAGCAGTTCTTC.

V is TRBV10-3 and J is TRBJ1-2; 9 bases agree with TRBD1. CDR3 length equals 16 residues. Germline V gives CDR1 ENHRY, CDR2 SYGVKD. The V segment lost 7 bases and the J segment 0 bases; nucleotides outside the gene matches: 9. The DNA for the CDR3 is TGTGCCATCAAGTCCTCAACAGGGGGCCCTAACTATGGCTACACCTTC. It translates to CAIKSSTGGPNYGYTF.

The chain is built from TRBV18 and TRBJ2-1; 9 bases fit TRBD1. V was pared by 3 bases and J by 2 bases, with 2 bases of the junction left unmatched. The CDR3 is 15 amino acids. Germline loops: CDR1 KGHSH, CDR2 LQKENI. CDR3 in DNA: TGTGCCAGCTCACCTCGGGACAGGGCCTACAATGAGCAGTTCTTC. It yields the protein CASSPRDRAYNEQFF.

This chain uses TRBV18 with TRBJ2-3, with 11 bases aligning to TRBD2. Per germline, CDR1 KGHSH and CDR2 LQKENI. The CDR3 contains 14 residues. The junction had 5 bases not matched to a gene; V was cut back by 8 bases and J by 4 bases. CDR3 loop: CASPPSGRSDTQYF. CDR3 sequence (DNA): TGTGCCAGCCCTCCTAGCGGGAGGTCAGATACGCAGTATTTT.

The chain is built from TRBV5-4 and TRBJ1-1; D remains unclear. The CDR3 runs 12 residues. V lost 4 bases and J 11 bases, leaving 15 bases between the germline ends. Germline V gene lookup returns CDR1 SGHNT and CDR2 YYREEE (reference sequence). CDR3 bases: TGTGCCAGCAGCCCCGGGAGAGGGAACGCTTTCTTT. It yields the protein CASSPGRGNAFF.

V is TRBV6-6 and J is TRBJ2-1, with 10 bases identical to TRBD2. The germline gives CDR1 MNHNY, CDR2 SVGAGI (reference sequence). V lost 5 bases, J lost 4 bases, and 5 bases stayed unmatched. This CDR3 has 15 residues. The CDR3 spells CASSRGTSDYNEQFF. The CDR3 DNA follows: TGTGCCAGCAGTCGCGGGACTAGCGATTACAATGAGCAGTTCTTC.

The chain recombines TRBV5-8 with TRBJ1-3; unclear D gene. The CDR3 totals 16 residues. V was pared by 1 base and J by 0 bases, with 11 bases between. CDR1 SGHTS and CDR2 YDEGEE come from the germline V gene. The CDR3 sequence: CASSLCRTSSGNTIYF. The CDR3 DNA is TGTGCCAGCAGCTTGTGCCGTACGAGCTCTGGAAACACCATATATTTT.

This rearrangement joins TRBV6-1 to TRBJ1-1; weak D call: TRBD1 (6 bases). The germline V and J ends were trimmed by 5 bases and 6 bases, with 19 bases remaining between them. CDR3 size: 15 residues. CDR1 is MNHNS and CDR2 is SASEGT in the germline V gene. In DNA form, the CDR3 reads TGTGCCAGCAGTACCCAGGACAGCCTCCGGCCTGAAGCTTTCTTT. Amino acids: CASSTQDSLRPEAFF.

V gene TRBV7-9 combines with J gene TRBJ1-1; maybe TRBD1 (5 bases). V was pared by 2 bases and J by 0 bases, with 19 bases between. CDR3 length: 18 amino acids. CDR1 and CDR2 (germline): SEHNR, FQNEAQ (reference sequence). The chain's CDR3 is CASSLSGATDYMNTEAFF. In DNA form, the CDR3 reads TGTGCCAGCAGCTTATCGGGCGCGACAGACTATATGAACACTGAAGCTTTCTTT.

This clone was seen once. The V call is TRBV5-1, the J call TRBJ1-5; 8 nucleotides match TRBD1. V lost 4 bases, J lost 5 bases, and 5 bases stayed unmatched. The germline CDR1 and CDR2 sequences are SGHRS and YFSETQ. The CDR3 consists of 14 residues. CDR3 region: CASSVDREHQPQHF. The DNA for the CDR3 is TGCGCCAGCAGCGTGGACAGGGAACATCAGCCCCAGCATTTT.

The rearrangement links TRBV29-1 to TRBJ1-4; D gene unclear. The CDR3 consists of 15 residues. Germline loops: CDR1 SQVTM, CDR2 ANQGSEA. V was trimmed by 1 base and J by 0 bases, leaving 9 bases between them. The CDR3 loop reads CSVEGSGPTNEKLFF. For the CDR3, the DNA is TGCAGCGTTGAAGGGAGTGGGCCAACTAATGAAAAACTGTTTTTT. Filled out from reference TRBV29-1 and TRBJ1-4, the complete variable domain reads SAVISQKPSRDICQRGTSLTIQCQVDSQVTMMFWYRQQPGQSLTLIATANQGSEATYESGFVIDKFPISRPNLTFSTLTVSNMSPEDSSIYLCSVEGSGPTNEKLFFGSGTQLSVL.

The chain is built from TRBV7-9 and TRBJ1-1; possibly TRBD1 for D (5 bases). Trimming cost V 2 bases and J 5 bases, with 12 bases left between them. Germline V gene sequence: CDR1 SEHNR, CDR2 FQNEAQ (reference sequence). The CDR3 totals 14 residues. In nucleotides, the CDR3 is TGTGCCAGCAGCTTACCTCCGGCAGGGACTGAAGCTTTCTTT. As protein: CASSLPPAGTEAFF.

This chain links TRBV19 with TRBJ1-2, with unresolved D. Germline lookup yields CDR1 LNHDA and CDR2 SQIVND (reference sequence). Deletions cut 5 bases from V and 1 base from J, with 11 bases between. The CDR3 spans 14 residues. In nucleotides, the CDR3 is TGTGCCAGTAGTCCCCCTCCGGGTAACTATGGCTACACCTTC. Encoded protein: CASSPPPGNYGYTF.

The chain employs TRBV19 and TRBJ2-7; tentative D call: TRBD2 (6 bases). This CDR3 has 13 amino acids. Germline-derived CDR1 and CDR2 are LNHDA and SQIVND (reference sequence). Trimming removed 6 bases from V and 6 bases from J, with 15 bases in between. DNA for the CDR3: TGTGCCAGTAGCCCGGGAGCCAGGTGCGAGCAGTACTTC. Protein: CASSPGARCEQYF.